The 21 T cell receptor beta chains presented below share a single source sample, sequenced in a study of memory CD4+ T cells and cytomegalovirus serostatus. The sort gate was single viable CD3+CD4+CD8-CD45RO+ cells for memory CD4+ T cells. Only in-frame clones appear in the TCRdb table, and some are missing; sequencing was by immunoSEQ multiplex PCR. Counted here are roughly 50,000 clones, roughly 84% occurring once; the ten biggest clones make up about 0.5%. Material: memory CD4+ T cells from blood. The receptors were sampled from an adult in good health and CMV-seronegative. Some clones in this sample may be carry-over from other donors' samples.

The chain is built from TRBV28 and TRBJ2-1; tentatively, D is TRBD2 (5 bases). The CDR3 totals 16 residues. Germline CDR1 MDHEN, CDR2 SYDVKM. V lost 4 bases and J lost 2, with 15 bases in between. The DNA of the CDR3 is TGTGCCAGCAGTTCCCGACTATCATTCCCCTACAATGAGCAGTTCTTC. Protein sequence: CASSSRLSFPYNEQFF. The variable domain in full, completed from reference TRBV28 and TRBJ2-1, reads DVKVTQSSRYLVKRTGEKVFLECVQDMDHENMFWYRQDPGLGLRLIYFSYDVKMKEKGDIPEGYSVSREKKERFSLILESASTNQTSMYLCASSSRLSFPYNEQFFGPGTRLTVL.

This clone was seen just once. The chain is built from TRBV5-1 and TRBJ2-3, with D possibly TRBD2 on 5 matching bases. The V gene's germline CDR1 is SGHRS and CDR2 YFSETQ. The germline V and J ends were trimmed by 0 bases and 1 base, with 9 bases remaining between them. This CDR3 comprises 15 residues. CDR3 in amino acids: CASSLGDYRTDTQYF. CDR3 nucleotides: TGCGCCAGCAGCTTGGGCGACTACCGCACAGATACGCAGTATTTT.

This chain connects TRBV18 to TRBJ2-2; D not resolved. The germline V gene encodes CDR1 KGHSH and CDR2 LQKENI. The CDR3 is 15 residues long. V shed 3 bases and J shed 1 base, with 9 bases lying between them. The chain's CDR3 is CASSPIGENTGELFF. The CDR3 bases are TGTGCCAGCTCACCCATTGGGGAGAACACCGGGGAGCTGTTTTTT.

The CDR3 nucleotides read TGTGCCAGCGGAGGAGACTTAAAAAACACTGAAGCTTTCTTT. Protein product: CASGGDLKNTEAFF. The chain recombines TRBV6-1 with TRBJ1-1; D remains ambiguous. The CDR3 spans 14 residues. In germline, CDR1 is MNHNS, CDR2 SASEGT. Trimming left V 8 bases short and J 2 bases short, with 15 bases between.

The chain is built from TRBV28 and TRBJ1-4; D call uncertain. Germline loops: CDR1 MDHEN, CDR2 SYDVKM. Deletions cut 5 bases from V and 4 bases from J, with 8 bases between. CDR3 length: 13 residues. CDR3 coding DNA: TGTGCCAGCAGTACCCGGGGTAATGAAAAACTGTTTTTT. Its protein is CASSTRGNEKLFF.

The J gene is TRBJ2-1, the V gene TRBV18; 12 nucleotides align to TRBD2. The CDR3 spans 19 residues. The trim removed 2 bases at V and 1 base at J, leaving 9 bases unmatched. Germline CDR1 is KGHSH and CDR2 is LQKENI. The CDR3 DNA follows: TGTGCCAGCTCACCAATAACCCTAGCGGGAGGGGGTTCCTACAATGAGCAGTTCTTC. Protein product: CASSPITLAGGGSYNEQFF.

The rearrangement uses TRBV2 and TRBJ1-4, with D possibly being TRBD1 (6 bases). There are 15 residues in the CDR3. V was trimmed by 8 bases and J by 3 bases, leaving 16 bases between them. CDR1 SNHLY and CDR2 FYNNEI come from the germline V gene. The CDR3 DNA follows: TGTGCCAGCGACGTACAGGGTTGGTCTAATGAAAAACTGTTTTTT. Protein sequence: CASDVQGWSNEKLFF.

This clone was recorded a few times. The CDR3 sequence: CASSQDWLGASDGYTF. The CDR3 DNA reads as TGCGCCAGCAGCCAAGATTGGCTGGGGGCTTCGGATGGCTACACCTTC. The rearrangement links TRBV4-3 to TRBJ1-2; perhaps TRBD1 as D (6 bases). The CDR3 totals 16 residues. The germline V gene encodes CDR1 LGHNA and CDR2 YSLEER. Trimming left V 0 bases short and J 6 bases short, with 17 bases between.

The genes are TRBV7-9 and TRBJ2-5, with 12 bases fitting TRBD2. J was trimmed by 5 bases and V by 5 bases; bases with no gene match: 6. Germline CDR1 and CDR2: SEHNR and FQNEAQ (reference sequence). The CDR3 is made up of 15 amino acids. Here the CDR3 DNA reads TGTGCCAGCAGCCGCCCGACTAGCGGGAGTGAGACCCAGTACTTC. Translated: CASSRPTSGSETQYF.

V and J are TRBV10-3 and TRBJ2-1, with 7 bases matching TRBD1. The germline gives CDR1 ENHRY, CDR2 SYGVKD. The CDR3 runs to 14 residues. The V gene end was trimmed by 10 bases and the J gene end by 8 bases; junction bases not matched to a gene: 14. The CDR3: CASHKRDRDDEQFF. The CDR3 DNA reads TGTGCCAGCCATAAACGGGACAGAGACGATGAGCAGTTCTTC.

CDR3 DNA: TGTGCCAGCAGTTTAGGAGGACCCAGGGCCAATGAGCAGTTCTTC. Residues: CASSLGGPRANEQFF. This chain joins TRBV28 and TRBJ2-1; possibly TRBD1 or TRBD2 for D (5 bases each). The CDR3 totals 15 residues. The V end lost 2 bases, the J end lost 6 bases, and 14 bases lay between the germline ends. Per the germline V gene, CDR1 is MDHEN and CDR2 is SYDVKM.

This chain uses TRBV9 with TRBJ1-1, with 7 bases lining up with TRBD1. Germline V CDR1 and CDR2: SGDLS, YYNGEE. V shed 4 bases, J shed 1 base, and the junction held 22 bases outside the gene matches. The CDR3 has 20 residues. CDR3 sequence (DNA): TGTGCCAGCAGCCCCCAGTACCAGATTTGGGAAAGACAGGGGAACACTGAAGCTTTCTTT. It yields the protein CASSPQYQIWERQGNTEAFF.

The chain uses TRBV30 and TRBJ2-3; 12 nucleotides align to TRBD2. The CDR3 runs 15 residues. The J segment lost 3 bases and the V segment lost 3 bases, leaving 4 bases of the junction unmatched. The germline V gene encodes CDR1 GTSNPN and CDR2 SVGIG (reference sequence). In nucleotides, the CDR3 is TGTGCCTGGAGCCCCGGACTAGCGGGGACAGATACGCAGTATTTT. Translation gives CAWSPGLAGTDTQYF.

In this sample, this clone turned up a few times. The chain uses TRBV6-1 and TRBJ1-1; 10 nucleotides match TRBD1. The V gene's germline CDR1 is MNHNS and CDR2 SASEGT. V was pared by 4 bases and J by 3 bases, with 5 bases of the junction left unmatched. CDR3 length: 15 residues. The CDR3 DNA follows: TGTGCCAGCAGTGCTCGACAGGGGGCGTACACTGAAGCTTTCTTT. This gives the protein CASSARQGAYTEAFF.

The rearrangement joins TRBV6-5 to TRBJ1-2; no clear D gene. Germline V gene sequence: CDR1 MNHEY, CDR2 SVGAGI. The V end lost 9 bases, the J end lost 5 bases, and 16 bases lay between the germline ends. The CDR3 totals 13 residues. The CDR3 DNA reads as TGTGCCAGTAAACCGGGAGCCGGGTATGGCTACACCTTC. Translated, it gives CASKPGAGYGYTF.

This clone showed up just once. The chain employs TRBV5-5 and TRBJ2-7; 13 positions agree with TRBD2. With V trimmed by 7 bases and J by 4 bases, 5 bases remained unmatched. The CDR3 loop spans 14 amino acids. Germline values: CDR1 SGHKS, CDR2 YYEKEE (reference sequence). The CDR3 sequence is CASGGTSGNYEQYF. CDR3 DNA sequence: TGTGCCAGCGGGGGGACTAGCGGGAATTACGAGCAGTACTTC.

The sample holds a few counts of this clone. The chain links TRBV4-3 to TRBJ2-5; either TRBD1 or TRBD2 may supply D (7 bases each). Germline CDR1 and CDR2: LGHNA and YSLEER. CDR3 length equals 15 residues. Trimming pared 4 bases from V and 4 bases from J, leaving 16 bases between. CDR3 in DNA: TGCGCCAGCAGCCGGCGACAGGGAGGGGGAGAGACCCAGTACTTC. It specifies CASSRRQGGGETQYF.

This chain uses TRBV7-9 with TRBJ2-2, with D perhaps TRBD1 (6 bases). CDR1 is SEHNR and CDR2 is FQNEAQ in the germline V gene (reference sequence). CDR3 length: 14 residues. Trimming removed 5 bases from V and 5 bases from J, with 12 bases in between. The CDR3 DNA follows: TGTGCCAGCAGCGTACTGACAGGTACCGGGGAGCTGTTTTTT. It codes for CASSVLTGTGELFF.

This chain connects TRBV7-2 to TRBJ2-1, with D uncertain. With 5 bases removed from V and 8 bases from J, the gap between germline ends came to 10 bases. This CDR3 contains 12 residues. CDR1 and CDR2 (germline): SGHTA, FQGNSA. The CDR3 bases are TGTGCCAGCAGCCTAAGCTTCTATGAGCAGTTCTTC. This gives the protein CASSLSFYEQFF.

The chain has TRBV10-3 and TRBJ2-1, with 10 bases aligning to TRBD2. CDR3 length: 13 residues. The germline V gene has CDR1 ENHRY and CDR2 SYGVKD. V was clipped by 6 bases and J by 13 bases; unmatched bases: 9. In DNA form, the CDR3 reads TGTGCCATCAGCCAGCGGGAGGGCCCGCGACAGTTCTTC. This gives the protein CAISQREGPRQFF.

The rearrangement joins TRBV18 to TRBJ2-5; TRBD2 aligns across 15 bases. Trimming at V came to 8 bases and at J to 5 bases, leaving 12 bases not matched to a gene. This CDR3 spans 17 amino acids. Germline CDR1 reads KGHSH; CDR2 reads LQKENI. The CDR3 bases are TGTGCCAGCCATCCAGGACTAGCGGGAGGGGTCAGTGAGACCCAGTACTTC. Its protein is CASHPGLAGGVSETQYF. Full variable domain (rest looked up from reference TRBV18 and TRBJ2-5): NAGVMQNPRHLVRRRGQEARLRCSPMKGHSHVYWYRQLPEEGLKFMVYLQKENIIDESGMPKERFSAEFPKEGPSILRIQQVVRGDSAAYFCASHPGLAGGVSETQYFGPGTRLLVL.